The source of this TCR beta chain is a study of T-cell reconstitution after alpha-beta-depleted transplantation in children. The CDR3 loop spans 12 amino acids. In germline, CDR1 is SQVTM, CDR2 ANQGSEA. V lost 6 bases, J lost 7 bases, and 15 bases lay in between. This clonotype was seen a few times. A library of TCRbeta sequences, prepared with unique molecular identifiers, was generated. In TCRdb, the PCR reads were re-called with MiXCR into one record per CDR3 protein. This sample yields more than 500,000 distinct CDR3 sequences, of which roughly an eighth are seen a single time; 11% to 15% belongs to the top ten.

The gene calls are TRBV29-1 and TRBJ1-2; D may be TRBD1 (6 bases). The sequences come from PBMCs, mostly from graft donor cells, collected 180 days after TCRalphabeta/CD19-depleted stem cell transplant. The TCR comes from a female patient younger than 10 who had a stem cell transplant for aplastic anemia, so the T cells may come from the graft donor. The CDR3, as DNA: TGCAGCGTGGGTGAGGGGGGAAGTGGCTACACCTTC. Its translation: CSVGEGGSGYTF.